This record concerns one T cell receptor (beta chain) sequence. Its antigen is undetermined. The sample originates from a study of post-analysis software for immune sequencing data. Across the whole study: Courses of disease covered relapsing-remitting, secondary progressive and progressive-relapsing multiple sclerosis.

Findings and limits, study-wide: Batch-matched samples strongly co-clustered by F measure. Patients used four to six TRBV segments, including TRBV5-6, TRBV5-1 and TRBV20-1, more often than controls.

The ends were cut back, 4 bases at V and 8 bases at J, with 12 bases in the middle. Germline assignment: CDR1 SQVTM and CDR2 ANQGSEA. The CDR3 is made up of 12 amino acids. Unique molecular identifiers tagged the TCR beta cDNA libraries. Input amounts of 1 to 10 million T cells were used. These gave around 500,000 cDNA molecules, so each molecule approximated one T cell. TCRdb passed the PCR reads through MiXCR, listing each CDR3 protein once. The sample has hundreds of thousands of distinct CDR3 sequences; roughly three fifths are singletons. This chain connects TRBV29-1 to TRBJ2-1; no definite D call. This receptor was identified in a girl aged 2 to 10 with multiple sclerosis. Sequenced: blood. The CDR3 nucleotides are TGCAGCGTTGGAAGGTACCTGGATGAGCAGTTCTTC. Protein sequence: CSVGRYLDEQFF.